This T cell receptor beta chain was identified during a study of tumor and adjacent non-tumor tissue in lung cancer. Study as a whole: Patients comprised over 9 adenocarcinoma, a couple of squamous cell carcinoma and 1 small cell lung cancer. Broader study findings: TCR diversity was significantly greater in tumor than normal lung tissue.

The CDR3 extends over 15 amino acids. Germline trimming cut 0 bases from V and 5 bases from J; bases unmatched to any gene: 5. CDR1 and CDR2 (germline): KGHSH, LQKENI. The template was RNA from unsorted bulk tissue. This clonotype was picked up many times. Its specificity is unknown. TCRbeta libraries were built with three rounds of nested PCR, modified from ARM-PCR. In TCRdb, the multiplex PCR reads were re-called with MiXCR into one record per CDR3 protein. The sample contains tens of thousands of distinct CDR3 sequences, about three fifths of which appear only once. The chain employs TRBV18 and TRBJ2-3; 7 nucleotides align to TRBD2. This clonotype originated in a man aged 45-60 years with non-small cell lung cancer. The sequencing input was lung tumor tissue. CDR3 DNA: TGTGCCAGCTCACCACCTGCGGGAGTGGTAGATACGCAGTATTTT. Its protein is CASSPPAGVVDTQYF.